These T cell receptor beta chains were read from a single sample in a study of shared clonotypes between healthy human individuals. Method: immunoSEQ multiplex PCR; TCRdb's copy keeps in-frame clones and lacks some. The top ten clones hold around 0.066% of a sample with under 600,000 clones, more than 95% of them seen once. The sequenced material came from naive CD4+ T cells sorted from blood. These receptors were obtained from a woman in her thirties in good health. Both conserved end residues are part of each CDR3. The D gene is left open where the match is weak. Clone sizes are given selectively: once, few, many, or a class where the clone is expanded.

>TRBJ1-1|12|.|TRBV28|.
CASEGVNTEAFF
TGTGCCAGCGAAGGTGTTAACACTGAAGCTTTCTTT
>TRBJ2-2|15|.|TRBV14|.
CASSRGRRVTGELFF
TGTGCCAGCAGCCGAGGGCGGCGGGTCACCGGGGAGCTGTTTTTT
>TRBJ1-2|13|TRBD1|TRBV25-1|once
CASSGQGNYGYTF
TGTGCCAGCAGTGGACAGGGTAACTATGGCTACACCTTC
>TRBJ2-1|14|TRBD1|TRBV6-5|.
CASSTPGQRSGQFF
TGTGCCAGCAGTACCCCGGGACAGCGAAGCGGGCAGTTCTTC
>TRBJ1-2|14|TRBD1|TRBV28|few
CASSSGQGAYGYTF
TGTGCCAGCAGTTCGGGACAGGGGGCCTATGGCTACACCTTC
>TRBJ2-7|15|.|TRBV9|.
CASSVDPADTYEQYF
TGTGCCAGCAGCGTAGATCCAGCGGACACCTACGAGCAGTACTTC
>TRBJ2-1|15|.|TRBV2|once
CASNQLSRGVGEQFF
TGTGCCAGCAACCAACTGTCCCGAGGGGTAGGTGAGCAGTTCTTC
>TRBJ1-2|15|.|TRBV14|.
CASSQFGGLNYGYTF
TGTGCCAGCAGCCAATTTGGCGGGTTAAATTATGGCTACACCTTC
>TRBJ2-7|14|.|TRBV5-1|.
CASSLAGETYEQYF
TGCGCCAGCAGCTTAGCGGGTGAAACCTACGAGCAGTACTTC
>TRBJ1-1|14|.|TRBV28|.
CASALGVKNTEAFF
TGTGCCAGCGCCTTAGGGGTTAAGAACACTGAAGCTTTCTTT
>TRBJ2-1|15|TRBD2|TRBV7-2|.
CASSGGTSAYNEQFF
TGTGCCAGCAGCGGAGGGACTAGCGCATACAATGAGCAGTTCTTC
>TRBJ2-2|14|.|TRBV10-1|.
CASRTGQNTGELFF
TGCGCCAGCAGAACAGGGCAGAACACCGGGGAGCTGTTTTTT
>TRBJ2-1|18|TRBD2|TRBV6-1|.
CASSELGLAAFPYNEQFF
TGTGCCAGCAGTGAACTCGGACTAGCGGCCTTCCCCTACAATGAGCAGTTCTTC
>TRBJ2-7|13|.|TRBV5-5|.
CASSPSGIYEQYF
TGTGCCAGCAGTCCATCTGGGATCTACGAGCAGTACTTC
>TRBJ2-2|15|TRBD2|TRBV6-5|.
CATTSSGANTGELFF
TGTGCCACCACCTCTAGCGGAGCGAACACCGGGGAGCTGTTTTTT
>TRBJ2-3|18|TRBD2|TRBV13|once
CASSSKLAGGYSTDTQYF
TGTGCCAGCAGCTCCAAACTAGCGGGAGGTTATAGCACAGATACGCAGTATTTT
>TRBJ1-3|12|.|TRBV28|.
CASTISGNTIYF
TGTGCCAGCACGATCTCTGGAAACACCATATATTTT
>TRBJ1-2|13|.|TRBV30|.
CAWSVQGLNGYTF
TGTGCCTGGAGTGTCCAGGGATTGAATGGCTACACCTTC
>TRBJ1-1|14|.|TRBV6-5|once
CASSYSIRGTEAFF
TGTGCCAGCAGTTACTCGATCAGGGGCACTGAAGCTTTCTTT
>TRBJ1-4|14|.|TRBV25-1|.
CASSDEGLGEKLFF
TGTGCCAGCAGTGACGAAGGTTTAGGGGAAAAACTGTTTTTT